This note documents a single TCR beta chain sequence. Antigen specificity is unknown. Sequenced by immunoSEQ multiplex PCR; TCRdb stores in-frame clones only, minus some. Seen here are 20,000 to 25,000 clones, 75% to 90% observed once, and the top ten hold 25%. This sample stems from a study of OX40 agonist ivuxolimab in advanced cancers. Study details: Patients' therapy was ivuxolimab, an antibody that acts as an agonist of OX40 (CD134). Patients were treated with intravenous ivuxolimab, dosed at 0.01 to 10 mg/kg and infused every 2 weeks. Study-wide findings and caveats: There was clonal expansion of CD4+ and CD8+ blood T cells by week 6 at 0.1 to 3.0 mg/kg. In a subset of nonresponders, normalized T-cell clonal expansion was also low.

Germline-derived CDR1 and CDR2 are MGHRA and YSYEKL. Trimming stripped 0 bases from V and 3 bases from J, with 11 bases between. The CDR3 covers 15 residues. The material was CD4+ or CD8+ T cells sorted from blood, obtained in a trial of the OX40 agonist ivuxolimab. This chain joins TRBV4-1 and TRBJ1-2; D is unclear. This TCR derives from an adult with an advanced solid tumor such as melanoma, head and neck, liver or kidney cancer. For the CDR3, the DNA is TGCGCCAGCAGCCAAGATAACAGCCAATACTATGGCTACACCTTC. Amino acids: CASSQDNSQYYGYTF.